A selection of T cell receptor beta chains follows, all from one sample in a study of OX40 agonist ivuxolimab in advanced cancers. Here immunoSEQ multiplex PCR was the method, and the copy in TCRdb shows in-frame clones only, minus some. This table holds about 84,000 clones, 89% found once. The sequenced sample was CD4+ or CD8+ T cells sorted from blood, obtained in a trial of the OX40 agonist ivuxolimab. The origin of the receptors is an adult with an advanced solid tumor such as melanoma, head and neck, liver or kidney cancer. Both conserved end residues are part of each CDR3.

V gene,J gene,CDR3 length,CDR3 protein
TRBV4-1,TRBJ1-5,16,CASSHDPTGKGQPQHF
TRBV15,TRBJ1-4,17,CATSRDFASGGFEKLFF
TRBV28,TRBJ1-1,13,CASRSASNTEAFF
TRBV5-5,TRBJ1-1,12,CASSLANTEAFF
TRBV11-2,TRBJ1-1,16,CASSLEGPGMNTEAFF
TRBV5-8,TRBJ2-7,16,CASSLGSGSNSYEQYF
TRBV5-1,TRBJ2-1,12,CASSALGNEQFF
TRBV19,TRBJ2-2,13,CASSRVITGELFF
TRBV27,TRBJ1-3,14,CASSSTGGGNTIYF
TRBV2,TRBJ1-5,13,CASHQGGNQPQHF
TRBV29-1,TRBJ2-5,12,CSVETLSGTQYF
TRBV6-7,TRBJ2-5,15,CASSSRTSDGETQYF
TRBV2,TRBJ1-2,12,CASSGDGNGYTF
TRBV2,TRBJ2-3,14,CASRRSEGMGTQYF
TRBV11-3,TRBJ2-1,15,CASSSGLAGEDEQFF
TRBV5-1,TRBJ1-1,13,CASSLAELAEAFF
TRBV15,TRBJ2-3,13,CATSHFPTDTQYF
TRBV6-5,TRBJ2-5,15,CASSPSTTIQETQYF
TRBV25-1,TRBJ1-4,15,CASSDPGTGGEKLFF
TRBV15,TRBJ2-1,15,CATSRGGGAYNEQFF
TRBV7-9,TRBJ1-5,17,CASSLDLDRGFDQPQHF
TRBV4-3,TRBJ1-2,13,CASSPEGGDGYTF
TRBV15,TRBJ1-4,16,CATSRGITATNEKLFF
TRBV2,TRBJ1-2,12,CASSRTEYGYTF
TRBV5-1,TRBJ2-3,16,CASSLAVQGGTDTQYF
TRBV29-1,TRBJ1-2,13,CSSTRAAAYGYTF
TRBV10-3,TRBJ1-1,15,CAISSYRGVNTEAFF